This T cell receptor beta chain was sequenced for a study of tumor-infiltrating lymphocytes in primary liver carcinoma (dated by TCRdb to 2016 to 2017). Some background on the complete study: Surgical resection was performed in China between late 2015 and early 2016 on about 5 patients with histopathologically diagnosed primary liver carcinoma. The five patients, three men and two women aged 30 to 69 years, had hepatocellular carcinoma (four) or combined HCC and intrahepatic cholangiocarcinoma (one). Tumors of the five patients were stage T1-T3 N0M0 with maximum diameters of roughly 4.2 to 11 cm. Each sample produced about 3.65 to 7.13 million productive TCRbeta reads, and read depth showed no significant difference between tissue types. Across five regions of each liver tumor, along with adjacent normal tissue and blood, the study brought together TCRbeta repertoire sequencing, expression microarrays and whole-exome sequencing. A total of about 35 specimens from 5 patients, comprising about 25 tumor regions, 5 adjacent noncancerous liver tissues and 5 peripheral blood samples, were covered by TCRbeta repertoire sequencing. High reproducibility was observed for the technical replicate repertoires, with mean shared-clone rates about 0.89 and correlation coefficients above 0.95.

Reading from cysteine to phenylalanine, the CDR3 counts 13 amino acids. Solely the CDR3 DNA is kept, with 39 bases framed from the first base. In regard to this clonotype: Which antigen it targets is not known. The junction departs from the called germline gene at one end, perhaps through a read error.

General study outcomes and caveats: Only 4 or 5 patients were included in the study, and the authors note that the findings should be validated in a larger study. Because only the TCR beta chain was sequenced and unpaired alpha chains were not captured, true repertoire diversity is likely underestimated. The top 250 clones accounted for a significantly greater share of the repertoire in tumors than in blood (p = 0.039). Because the samples were bulk and unsorted, CD4+ and CD8+ T cell repertoires could not be compared. Repertoire overlap was found to be higher between tumor regions (mean roughly 36%) than between tumor-adjacent (around 17%) or tumor-blood (about 15%) pairs, consistent with antigen-driven expansion.

TRIzol reagent was used to extract blood RNA from unsorted whole blood, while the DNeasy Blood & Tissue kit provided the germline DNA. Chronic HBV infection was present in the patients, and the patients were treatment-naive at sampling. Before surgery, four milliliters of peripheral blood were collected into K2EDTA tubes. Using a constant-region primer and ProtoScript II reverse transcriptase, TCRbeta-specific cDNA was reverse-transcribed from approximately 0.55 ug total RNA. Three nested multiplex PCR rounds, following a slightly modified ARM-PCR procedure, were used to build the TCRbeta libraries. Each of the first two PCR rounds ran for approximately 10 cycles and used multiplex TRBV1-TRBV30 forward primers together with a Cbeta reverse primer. A final 25-cycle PCR with Deep VentR polymerase added sample barcodes and Illumina adapters. Amplicons of 200-500 bp were gel-purified with a QIAquick gel extraction kit before sequencing. An Illumina HiSeq 2500 was used to sequence the TCRbeta amplicons, generating 250-bp paired-end reads. As for the authors' bioinformatics: To recover full CDR3 sequences, reads were quality-trimmed using Trimmomatic v0.33 and paired reads were then merged using FLASH v1.2.11. V, D and J germline segments were assigned to the rearranged TCRbeta sequences by MiGEC v1.2.1b. Clonotype statistics, along with Shannon-Wiener diversity indices, were calculated using VDJtools v1.0.0. To cut down on sampling bias, every analysis after diversity analysis relied on just the 250 most abundant clonotypes from each sample. Starting from the raw public reads, TCRdb applied fastp trimming at Q25, assembled clones with MiXCR and retained in-frame beta chains. A single entry per CDR3 protein holds the most common genes and DNA from its merged rows. TCRdb, not the original authors, processed these V and J calls. The sample profile shows 150,000 to 200,000 distinct CDR3 sequences; roughly three fifths of them were found once. The ten top clones hold less than 75% of the sample.

Source material: peripheral blood. The receptor comes from a middle-aged man with primary liver carcinoma and hepatitis B virus infection. This chain is built from TRBV12-3 or TRBV12-4 and TRBJ2-5; no D gene can be assigned with confidence. The CDR3 is CASRLAVQETQYF. The DNA sequence is as follows: TGTGCCAGCAGATTAGCCGTTCAAGAGACCCAGTACTTC.